The clone carrying this T cell receptor (beta chain) was counted at least ten times. The antigen is undetermined. TCRdb passed the 5' RACE reads through MiXCR, listing each CDR3 protein once. The sample contains a few hundred thousand distinct CDR3 sequences, roughly 27% of which appear only once. Donors were six healthy women in three monozygous twin pairs. The three twin pairs were reared together, likely meeting the same infections. These data are taken from a study of identical twins' blood T cells. Whole-study results and caveats: Twin similarity might stem from environmental factors, not only genetics. Mainly, cloneset size products determined shared clonotypes, twins included.

V was clipped by 0 bases and J by 7 bases, with 10 bases between them. The CDR3 extends over 13 amino acids. CDR1 SGHRS and CDR2 YFSETQ come from the germline V gene. The sequenced sample consisted of PBMCs. The sequence derives from a woman between 18 and 55 years old in good health. The chain joins TRBV5-1 to TRBJ1-1; D is undetermined. The CDR3 DNA reads as TGCGCCAGCAGCTTGGCGGCCCCAAATGAAGCTTTCTTT. Encoded protein: CASSLAAPNEAFF.